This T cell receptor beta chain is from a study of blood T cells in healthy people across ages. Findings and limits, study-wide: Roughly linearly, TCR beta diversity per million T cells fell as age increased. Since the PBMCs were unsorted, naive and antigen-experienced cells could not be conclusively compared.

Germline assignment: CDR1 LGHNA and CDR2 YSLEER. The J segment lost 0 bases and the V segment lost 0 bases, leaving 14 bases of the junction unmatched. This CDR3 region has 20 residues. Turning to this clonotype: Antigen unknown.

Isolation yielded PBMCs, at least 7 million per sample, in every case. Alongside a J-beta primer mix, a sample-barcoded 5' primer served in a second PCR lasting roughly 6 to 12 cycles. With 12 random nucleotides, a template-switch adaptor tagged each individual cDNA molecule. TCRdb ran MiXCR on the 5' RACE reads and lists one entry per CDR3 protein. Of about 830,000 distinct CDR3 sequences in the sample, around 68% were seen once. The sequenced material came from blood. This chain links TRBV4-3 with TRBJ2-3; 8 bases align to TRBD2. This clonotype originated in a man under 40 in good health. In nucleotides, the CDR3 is TGCGCCAGCAGCCAAGACCTCGTTAGCGGGGCCTTATCTAGCACAGATACGCAGTATTTT. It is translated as CASSQDLVSGALSSTDTQYF.